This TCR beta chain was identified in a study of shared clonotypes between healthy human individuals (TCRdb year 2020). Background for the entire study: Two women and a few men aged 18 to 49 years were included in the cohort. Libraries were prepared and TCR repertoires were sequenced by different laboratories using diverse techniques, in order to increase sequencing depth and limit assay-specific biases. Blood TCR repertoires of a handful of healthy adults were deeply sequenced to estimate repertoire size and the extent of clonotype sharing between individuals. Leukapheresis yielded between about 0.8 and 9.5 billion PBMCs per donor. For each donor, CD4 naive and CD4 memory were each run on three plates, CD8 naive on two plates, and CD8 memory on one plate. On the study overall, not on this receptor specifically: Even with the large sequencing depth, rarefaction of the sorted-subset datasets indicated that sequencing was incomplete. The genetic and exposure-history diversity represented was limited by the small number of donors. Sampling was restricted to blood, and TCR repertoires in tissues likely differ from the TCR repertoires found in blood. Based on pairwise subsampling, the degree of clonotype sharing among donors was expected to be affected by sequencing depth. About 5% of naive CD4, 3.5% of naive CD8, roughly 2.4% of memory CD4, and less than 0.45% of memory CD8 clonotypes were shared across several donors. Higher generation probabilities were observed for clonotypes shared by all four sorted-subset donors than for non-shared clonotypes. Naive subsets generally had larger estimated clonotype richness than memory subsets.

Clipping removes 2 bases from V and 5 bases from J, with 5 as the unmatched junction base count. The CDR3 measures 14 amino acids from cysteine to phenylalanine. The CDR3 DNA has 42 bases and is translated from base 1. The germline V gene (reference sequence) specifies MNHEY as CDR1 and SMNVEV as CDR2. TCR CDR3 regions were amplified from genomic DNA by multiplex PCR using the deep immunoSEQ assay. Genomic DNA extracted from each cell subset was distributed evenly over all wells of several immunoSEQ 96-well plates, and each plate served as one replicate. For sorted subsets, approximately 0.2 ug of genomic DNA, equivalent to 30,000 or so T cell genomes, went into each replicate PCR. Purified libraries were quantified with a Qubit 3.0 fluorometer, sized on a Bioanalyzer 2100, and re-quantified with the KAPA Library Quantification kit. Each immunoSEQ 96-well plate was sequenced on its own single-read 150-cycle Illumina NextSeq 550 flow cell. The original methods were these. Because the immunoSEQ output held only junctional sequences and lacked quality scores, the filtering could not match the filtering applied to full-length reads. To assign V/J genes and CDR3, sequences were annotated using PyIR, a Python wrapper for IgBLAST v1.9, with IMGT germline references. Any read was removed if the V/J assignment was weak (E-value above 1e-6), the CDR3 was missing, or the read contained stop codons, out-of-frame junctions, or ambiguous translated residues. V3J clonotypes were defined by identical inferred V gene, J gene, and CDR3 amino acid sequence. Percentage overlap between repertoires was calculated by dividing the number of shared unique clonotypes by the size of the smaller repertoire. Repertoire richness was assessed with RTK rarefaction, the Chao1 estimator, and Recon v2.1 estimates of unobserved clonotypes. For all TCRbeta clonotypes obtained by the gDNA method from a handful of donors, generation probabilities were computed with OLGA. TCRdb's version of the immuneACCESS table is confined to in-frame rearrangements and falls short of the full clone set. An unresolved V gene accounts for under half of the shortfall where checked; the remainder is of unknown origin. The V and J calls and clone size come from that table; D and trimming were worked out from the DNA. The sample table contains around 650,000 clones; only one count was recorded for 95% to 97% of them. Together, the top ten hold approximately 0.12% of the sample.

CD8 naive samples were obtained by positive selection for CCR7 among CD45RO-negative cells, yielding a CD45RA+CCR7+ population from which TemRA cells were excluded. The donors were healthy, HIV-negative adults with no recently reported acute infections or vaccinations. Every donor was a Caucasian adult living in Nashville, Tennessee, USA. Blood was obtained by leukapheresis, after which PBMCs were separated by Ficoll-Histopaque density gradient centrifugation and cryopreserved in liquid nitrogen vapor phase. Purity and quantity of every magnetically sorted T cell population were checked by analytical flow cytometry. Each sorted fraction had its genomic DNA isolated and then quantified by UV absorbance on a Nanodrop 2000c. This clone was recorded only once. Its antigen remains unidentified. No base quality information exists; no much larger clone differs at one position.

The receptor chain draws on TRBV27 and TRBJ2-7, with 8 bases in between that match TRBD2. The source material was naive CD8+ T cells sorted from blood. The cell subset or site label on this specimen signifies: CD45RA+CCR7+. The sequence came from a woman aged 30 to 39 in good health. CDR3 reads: CASSLVAGSHEQYF. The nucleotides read TGTGCCAGCAGTTTAGTAGCGGGATCCCACGAGCAGTACTTC.